This T cell receptor (beta chain) was sequenced for a study of cytomegalovirus exposure and HLA in healthy donors. The count of this clone is one. The target antigen is unknown. Unrecorded immune exposure was likely among donors, who were nominally healthy when sampled. Primers: 60 Vbeta forward and 13 Jbeta reverse. Data came from immunoSEQ multiplex PCR; TCRdb stores just in-frame clones and leaves some out. The sample shows about 120,000 clones, over 70% of them seen only once. Study-wide results and caveats: Later on, an analysis found that several of the most significant clusters appeared to be linked to common viral pathogens, which included parvovirus B19.

The sequenced sample consisted of PBMCs. The sequence was collected from a man younger than 35 in good health and CMV-seropositive.

The CDR3 spells CASNWDRAYEQYF. CDR3 nucleotide sequence: TGTGCCAGCAATTGGGACAGGGCCTACGAGCAGTACTTC. The rearrangement uses TRBV6-1 and TRBJ2-7; TRBD1 matches at 9 bases. With 7 bases clipped from V and 2 bases from J, the junction kept 3 bases outside the gene matches. The CDR3 length is 13 residues. Germline V lookup: CDR1 MNHNS, CDR2 SASEGT.